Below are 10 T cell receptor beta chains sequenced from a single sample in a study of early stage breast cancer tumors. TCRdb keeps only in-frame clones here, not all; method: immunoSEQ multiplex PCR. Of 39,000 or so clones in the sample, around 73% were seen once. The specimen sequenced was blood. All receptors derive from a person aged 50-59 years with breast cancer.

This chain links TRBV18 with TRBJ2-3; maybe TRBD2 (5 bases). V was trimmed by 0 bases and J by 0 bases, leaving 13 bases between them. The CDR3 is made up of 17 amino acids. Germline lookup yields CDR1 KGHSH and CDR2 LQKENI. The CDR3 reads CASSPPARALSTDTQYF. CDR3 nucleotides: TGTGCCAGCTCACCACCGGCGAGGGCTTTGAGCACAGATACGCAGTATTTT. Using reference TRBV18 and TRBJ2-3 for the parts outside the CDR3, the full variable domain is NAGVMQNPRHLVRRRGQEARLRCSPMKGHSHVYWYRQLPEEGLKFMVYLQKENIIDESGMPKERFSAEFPKEGPSILRIQQVVRGDSAAYFCASSPPARALSTDTQYFGPGTRLTVL.

CDR3 amino acids: CASSARGLRETQYF. The CDR3 bases are TGTGCCAGCAGCGCCAGGGGGCTTCGGGAGACCCAGTACTTC. The V gene is TRBV9, the J gene TRBJ2-5, with 8 bases aligning to TRBD1. This CDR3 has 14 amino acids. The germline V gene encodes CDR1 SGDLS and CDR2 YYNGEE. Losses at the gene ends were 3 bases for V and 5 bases for J; bases not matched to a gene: 6.

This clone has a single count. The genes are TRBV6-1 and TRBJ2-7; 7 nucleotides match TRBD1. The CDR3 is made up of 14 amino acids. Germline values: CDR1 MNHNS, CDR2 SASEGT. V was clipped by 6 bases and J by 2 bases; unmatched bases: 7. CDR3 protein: CASRRQGNTYEQYF. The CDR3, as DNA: TGTGCCAGCAGGAGACAGGGAAATACCTACGAGCAGTACTTC.

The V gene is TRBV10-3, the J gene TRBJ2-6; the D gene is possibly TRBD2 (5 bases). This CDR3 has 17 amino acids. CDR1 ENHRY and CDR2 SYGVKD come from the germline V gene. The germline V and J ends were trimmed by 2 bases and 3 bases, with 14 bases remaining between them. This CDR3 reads CAISETPSGGGANVLTF. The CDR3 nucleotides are TGTGCCATCAGTGAGACCCCCTCCGGAGGTGGGGCCAACGTCCTGACTTTC.

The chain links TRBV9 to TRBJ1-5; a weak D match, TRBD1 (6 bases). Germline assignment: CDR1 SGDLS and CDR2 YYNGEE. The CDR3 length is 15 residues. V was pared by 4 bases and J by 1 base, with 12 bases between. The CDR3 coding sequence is TGTGCCAGCAGCTCCGGGGGGGCGAGCAATCAGCCCCAGCATTTT. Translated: CASSSGGASNQPQHF.

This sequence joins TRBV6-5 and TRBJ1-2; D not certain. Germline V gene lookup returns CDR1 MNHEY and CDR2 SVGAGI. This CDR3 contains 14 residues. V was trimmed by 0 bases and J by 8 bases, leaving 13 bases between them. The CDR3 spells CASSYSRQDKGYTF. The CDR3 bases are TGTGCCAGCAGTTACTCCCGGCAGGATAAGGGCTACACCTTC.

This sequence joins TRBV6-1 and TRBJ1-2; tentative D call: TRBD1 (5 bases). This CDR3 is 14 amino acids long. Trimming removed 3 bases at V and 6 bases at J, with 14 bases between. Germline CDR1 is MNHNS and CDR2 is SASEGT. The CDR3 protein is CASSESGVRDGYTF. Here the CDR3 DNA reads TGTGCCAGCAGTGAGTCGGGGGTCCGGGATGGCTACACCTTC.

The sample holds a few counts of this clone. CDR3 sequence reads: CASSRDRGSNNEQFF. Written as DNA, the CDR3 is TGTGCCAGCAGCCGGGACAGGGGGAGTAACAATGAGCAGTTCTTC. The chain combines TRBV5-4 with TRBJ2-1; TRBD1 aligns across 11 bases. The trim removed 4 bases at V and 5 bases at J, leaving 5 bases unmatched. This CDR3 is built from 15 residues. In germline, CDR1 is SGHNT, CDR2 YYREEE (reference sequence).

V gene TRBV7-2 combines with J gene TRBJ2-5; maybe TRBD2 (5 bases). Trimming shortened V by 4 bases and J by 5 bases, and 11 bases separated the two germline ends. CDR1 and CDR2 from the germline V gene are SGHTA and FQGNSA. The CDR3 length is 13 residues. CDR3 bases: TGTGCCAGCAGCTGGGGAGTGGGGGAGACCCAGTACTTC. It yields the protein CASSWGVGETQYF.

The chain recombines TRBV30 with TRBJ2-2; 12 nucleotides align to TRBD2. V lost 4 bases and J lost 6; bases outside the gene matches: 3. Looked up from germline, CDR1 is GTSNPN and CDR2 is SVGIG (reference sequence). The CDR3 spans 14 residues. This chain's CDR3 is CAWKGLAGPGELFF. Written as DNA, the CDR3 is TGTGCCTGGAAAGGACTAGCGGGGCCCGGGGAGCTGTTTTTT.